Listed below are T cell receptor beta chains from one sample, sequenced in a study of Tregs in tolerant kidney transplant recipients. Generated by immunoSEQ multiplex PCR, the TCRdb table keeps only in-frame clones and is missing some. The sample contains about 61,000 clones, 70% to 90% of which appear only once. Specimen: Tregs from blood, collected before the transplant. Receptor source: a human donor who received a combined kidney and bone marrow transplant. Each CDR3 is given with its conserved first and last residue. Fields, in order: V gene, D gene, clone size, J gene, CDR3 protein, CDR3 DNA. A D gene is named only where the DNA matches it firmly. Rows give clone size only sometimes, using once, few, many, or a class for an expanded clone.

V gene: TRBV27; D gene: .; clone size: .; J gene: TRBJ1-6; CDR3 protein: CASSFEGPPSNSPLHF; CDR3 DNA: TGTGCCAGCAGTTTTGAGGGTCCTCCGTCGAATTCACCCCTCCACTTT
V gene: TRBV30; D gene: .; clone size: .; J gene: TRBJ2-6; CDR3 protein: CAWQYSGANVLTF; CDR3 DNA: TGTGCCTGGCAATATTCTGGGGCCAACGTCCTGACTTTC
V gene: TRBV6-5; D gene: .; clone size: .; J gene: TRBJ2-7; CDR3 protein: CASSYGQGYPGEQYF; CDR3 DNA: TGTGCCAGCAGTTACGGCCAGGGGTATCCGGGCGAGCAGTACTTC
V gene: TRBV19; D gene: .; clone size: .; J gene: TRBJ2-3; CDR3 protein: CASSSADTQYF; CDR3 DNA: TGTGCCAGTAGTAGTGCAGATACGCAGTATTTT
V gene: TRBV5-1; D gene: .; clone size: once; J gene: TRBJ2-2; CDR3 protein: CASSLRDANTGELFF; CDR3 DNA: TGCGCCAGCAGCTTGAGGGACGCGAACACCGGGGAGCTGTTTTTT
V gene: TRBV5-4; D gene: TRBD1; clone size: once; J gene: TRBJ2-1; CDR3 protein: CASSLGDRGFYEQFF; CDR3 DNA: TGTGCCAGCAGCTTGGGGGACAGGGGATTTTATGAGCAGTTCTTC
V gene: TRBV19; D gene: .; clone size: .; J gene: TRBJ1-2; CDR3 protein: CASTQTQGGYGYTF; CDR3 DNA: TGTGCCAGTACCCAGACCCAGGGTGGATATGGCTACACCTTC
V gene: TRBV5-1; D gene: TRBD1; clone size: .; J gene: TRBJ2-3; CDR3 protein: CASSLSPGQGRDTQYF; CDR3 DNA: TGCGCCAGCAGCCTCAGTCCAGGACAGGGCAGAGATACGCAGTATTTT
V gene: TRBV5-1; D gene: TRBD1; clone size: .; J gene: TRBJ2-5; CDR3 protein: CASSPGQEQETQYF; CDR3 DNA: TGCGCCAGCAGCCCCGGACAGGAGCAAGAGACCCAGTACTTC
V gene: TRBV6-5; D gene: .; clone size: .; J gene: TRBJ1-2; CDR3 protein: CASIRSRDGYGYTF; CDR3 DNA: TGTGCCAGCATCCGAAGTAGGGACGGCTATGGCTACACCTTC
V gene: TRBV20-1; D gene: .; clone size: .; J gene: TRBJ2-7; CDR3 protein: CSAGGYEQYF; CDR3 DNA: TGCAGTGCTGGGGGGTACGAGCAGTACTTC
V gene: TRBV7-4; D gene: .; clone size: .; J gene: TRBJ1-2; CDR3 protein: CASSVAGPARKTYGYTF; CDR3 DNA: TGTGCCAGCAGCGTCGCGGGTCCAGCTCGAAAGACCTATGGCTACACCTTC
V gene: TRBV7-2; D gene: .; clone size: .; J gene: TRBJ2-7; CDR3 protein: CASSLEYEQYF; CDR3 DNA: TGTGCCAGCAGCTTAGAATACGAGCAGTACTTC
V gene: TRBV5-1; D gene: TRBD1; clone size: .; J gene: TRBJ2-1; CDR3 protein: CASSPPGQGYPNEQFF; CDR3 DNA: TGCGCCAGCAGCCCCCCGGGACAGGGGTACCCCAATGAGCAGTTCTTC
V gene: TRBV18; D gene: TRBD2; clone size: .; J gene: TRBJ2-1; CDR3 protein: CASSLSLGIFGTSVYNEQFF; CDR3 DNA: TGTGCCAGCTCACTGTCGTTAGGGATTTTCGGGACTAGCGTCTACAATGAGCAGTTCTTC
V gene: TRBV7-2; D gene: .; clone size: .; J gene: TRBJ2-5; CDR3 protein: CASSSTGSETQYF; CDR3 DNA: TGTGCCAGCAGCTCAACAGGTTCCGAGACCCAGTACTTC
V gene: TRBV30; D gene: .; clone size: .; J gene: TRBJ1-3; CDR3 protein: CAWNPADSGNTIYF; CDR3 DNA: TGTGCCTGGAATCCGGCGGACTCTGGAAACACCATATATTTT
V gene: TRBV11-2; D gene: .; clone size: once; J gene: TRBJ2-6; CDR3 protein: CASSLDRVGANVLTF; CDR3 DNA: TGTGCCAGCAGCTTAGACAGGGTAGGGGCCAACGTCCTGACTTTC
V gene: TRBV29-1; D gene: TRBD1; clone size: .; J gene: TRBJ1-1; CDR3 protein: CSVCGDPGTGRKTEAFF; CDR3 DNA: TGCAGCGTTTGCGGGGACCCCGGGACAGGTAGGAAGACTGAAGCTTTCTTT
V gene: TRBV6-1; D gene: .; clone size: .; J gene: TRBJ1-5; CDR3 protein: CASSEARRISNQPQHF; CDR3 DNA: TGTGCCAGCAGTGAAGCGCGTCGGATTAGCAATCAGCCCCAGCATTTT
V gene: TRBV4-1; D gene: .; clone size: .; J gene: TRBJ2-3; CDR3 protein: CASSQLYGDTQYF; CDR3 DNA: TGCGCCAGCAGCCAATTATACGGAGATACGCAGTATTTT
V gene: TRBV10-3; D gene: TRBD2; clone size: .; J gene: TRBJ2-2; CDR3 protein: CAISVLAGGLTGELFF; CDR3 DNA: TGTGCCATCAGTGTGCTAGCGGGGGGTCTCACCGGGGAGCTGTTTTTT
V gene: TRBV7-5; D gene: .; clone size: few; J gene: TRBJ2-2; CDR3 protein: CAPTRGGYTGELFF; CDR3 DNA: TGTGCCCCAACTAGAGGGGGTTACACCGGGGAGCTGTTTTTT
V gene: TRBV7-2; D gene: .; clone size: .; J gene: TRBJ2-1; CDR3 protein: CASSLVGSSYNEQFF; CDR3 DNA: TGTGCCAGCAGCTTAGTGGGGAGCTCCTACAATGAGCAGTTCTTC
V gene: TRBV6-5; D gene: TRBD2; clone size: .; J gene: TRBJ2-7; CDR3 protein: CASSYLGLAGAYEQYF; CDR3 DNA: TGTGCCAGCAGTTACCTGGGACTAGCGGGAGCGTACGAGCAGTACTTC
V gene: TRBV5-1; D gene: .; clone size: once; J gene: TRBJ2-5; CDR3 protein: CASSLGAGETQYF; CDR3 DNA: TGCGCCAGCAGCTTGGGGGCGGGAGAGACCCAGTACTTC
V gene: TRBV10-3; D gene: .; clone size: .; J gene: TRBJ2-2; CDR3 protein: CAIKAGTDTGELFF; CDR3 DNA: TGTGCCATCAAGGCGGGAACGGACACCGGGGAGCTGTTTTTT